This TCR beta chain emerged from a study of T cell repertoires in cytomegalovirus infection. Study-level background: The public TCR beta signatures pointed to both CMV infection and matching HLA type. Regarding the study as a whole: It was HLA-C-restricted CMV-specific TCR beta clonotypes that dominated the response ex vivo. The cumulative frequency of public TCR beta families distinguished individuals who carried CMV together with the relevant HLA.

Comment on this clonotype: Antigen unknown.

TCRdb reprocessed the reads with MiXCR, giving one entry per CDR3 protein. The sample lists around 450,000 distinct CDR3 sequences, approximately 31% occurring once. The CDR3 has 15 amino acids. Trimming pared 6 bases from V and 0 bases from J, leaving 15 bases between. Germline-derived CDR1 and CDR2 are MNHNY and SVGAGI (reference sequence). The sample taken for sequencing was PBMCs. This sequence was found in a human donor in good health (CMV status not recorded). Some clones in this sample may be carry-over from other donors' samples. The chain carries TRBV6-6 and TRBJ2-7; D is perhaps TRBD2 (6 bases). CDR3 DNA: TGTGCCAGCAGGACTAGGACCTTAACCTCCTACGAGCAGTACTTC. It translates to CASRTRTLTSYEQYF.